These T cell receptor beta chains were read from a single sample in a study of blood T cells in healthy people across ages. TCRdb re-called the 5' RACE reads with MiXCR, one entry per CDR3 protein. The sample contains some 1 million distinct CDR3 sequences, less than 50% of which appear only once. Sequenced sample: blood. All receptors derive from a woman in her sixties in good health. Both conserved end residues are part of each CDR3. Each record gives: V gene, J gene, D gene, clone size, CDR3 DNA, CDR3 protein. D genes are given only for firm matches. A clone size is listed for some rows: how often the clone was seen (once, few, many), or a class if it is expanded.

TRBV6-2/TRBV6-3,TRBJ2-7,.,.,TGTGCCAGCAGACATACCGGGATCCTCAACGAGCAGTACTTC,CASRHTGILNEQYF
TRBV18,TRBJ2-7,.,few,TGTGCCAGCTCACCGGAGCCCGGGACGGGCTCCTACGAGCAGTACTTC,CASSPEPGTGSYEQYF
TRBV20-1,TRBJ2-1,.,.,TGCAGTGCTAGAGGGGGCGTCTACAATGAGCAGTTCTTC,CSARGGVYNEQFF
TRBV20-1,TRBJ2-4,.,many,TGCAGTGCTAGTCAGTCTCTAGCCAAAAACATTCAGTACTTC,CSASQSLAKNIQYF
TRBV11-1,TRBJ2-7,.,many,TGTGCCAGCAGCCCCGGCGGGACCTACGAGCAGTACTTC,CASSPGGTYEQYF
TRBV12-3/TRBV12-4,TRBJ2-7,.,.,TGTGCCAGCAGTCCACCAGGGACGCGACCCTACGAGCAGTACTTC,CASSPPGTRPYEQYF
TRBV12-3/TRBV12-4,TRBJ1-2,TRBD1,.,TGTGCCAGCCGAACTACCACCAGGGGGCCTAACTATGGCTACACCTTC,CASRTTTRGPNYGYTF
TRBV5-1,TRBJ1-4,TRBD1,once,TGCGCCAGCACGACAGGGTCCGGAGAAAAACTGTTTTTT,CASTTGSGEKLFF
TRBV11-2,TRBJ1-1,.,.,TGTGCCAGCAGCTCAACACAGGGATCGACTGAAGCTTTCTTT,CASSSTQGSTEAFF
TRBV7-8,TRBJ1-2,.,few,TGTGCCAGCAGTCTTCAGGGATTAAGTGGCTACACCTTC,CASSLQGLSGYTF
TRBV29-1,TRBJ2-1,.,.,TGCAGCGTTCAGGGGAGGCATTTTGAGCAGTTCTTC,CSVQGRHFEQFF
TRBV15,TRBJ2-5,.,few,TGTGCCACCGGTCCAGGGGAGATCCAAGAGACCCAGTACTTC,CATGPGEIQETQYF
TRBV4-1,TRBJ2-1,TRBD2,few,TGCGCCAGCAGCCAAGAGAGTCTAGCGGGTAACAATGAGCAGTTCTTC,CASSQESLAGNNEQFF
TRBV6-5,TRBJ2-2,.,.,TGTGCCAGCAGTAGGAGGGAGAGGCCCGGGGAGCTGTTTTTT,CASSRRERPGELFF
TRBV6-6,TRBJ2-1,TRBD2,.,TGTGCCAGCACCCCGACAAGCGGGAGTGCGTCCTACAATGAGCAGTTCTTC,CASTPTSGSASYNEQFF
TRBV20-1,TRBJ2-7,.,few,TGCAGTGCTAAAAAAGTAGAGGCGGGACCCTACGAGCAGTACTTC,CSAKKVEAGPYEQYF
TRBV28,TRBJ1-1,TRBD1,.,TGTGCCTACCAATCGGACAGGATGAACACTGAAGCTTTCTTT,CAYQSDRMNTEAFF
TRBV12-3/TRBV12-4,TRBJ1-1,TRBD1,few,TGTGCCAGCAACCCGGGACAGGGTAACACTGAAGCTTTCTTT,CASNPGQGNTEAFF
TRBV4-1,TRBJ1-5,.,.,TGCGCCAGCAGCCAAGATCTGGGGATCGAGGATCAGCCCCAGCATTTT,CASSQDLGIEDQPQHF
TRBV10-3,TRBJ2-7,.,.,TGTGCCATCAGTCAAATGGGGGGCGGAGGCTACGAGCAGTACTTC,CAISQMGGGGYEQYF
TRBV27,TRBJ1-6,TRBD1,.,TGTGCCAGCAAAACGAGGACAGGGTCGAGCTCCTATAATTCACCCCTCCTCTTT,CASKTRTGSSSYNSPLLF
TRBV29-1,TRBJ1-1,.,.,TGCAGCGTTGTCGGGCGGGGGAACACTGAAGCTTTCTTT,CSVVGRGNTEAFF
TRBV2,TRBJ2-7,.,few,TGTGCCAGCTCGCCGGTAAGGCACGAGCAGTACTTC,CASSPVRHEQYF
TRBV12-3/TRBV12-4,TRBJ2-7,TRBD2,.,TGTGCCAGCCGGGCTAGCGGGAGTATTAGCGAGCAGTACTTC,CASRASGSISEQYF
TRBV5-1,TRBJ2-5,TRBD2,.,TGCGCCAGCAGCTTGTCAAGTATGACTAGCGGACAAGAGACCCAGTACTTC,CASSLSSMTSGQETQYF
TRBV6-5,TRBJ2-5,.,.,TGTACCAGCAGTTACGGGATTACGGGAGAGCAGTACTTC,CTSSYGITGEQYF
TRBV10-1,TRBJ2-3,.,.,TGCGCCAGCAGTGAGTCCCCGAATCCGAGGGGTAGCACAGATACGCAGTATTTT,CASSESPNPRGSTDTQYF
TRBV5-6,TRBJ2-7,.,.,TGTGCCAGCAGCTTGTACCCGGGGGCGACGGGCCGCGAGCAGTACTTC,CASSLYPGATGREQYF
TRBV14,TRBJ1-6,TRBD1,.,TGTGCCGGCAGCCAAGGGACGGGCCGGGGGACAGCGCCCCTCCACTTT,CAGSQGTGRGTAPLHF
TRBV21-1,TRBJ2-5,.,.,TGTGCCAGCAGCTTTGGCGGGGCGAAGACCCAGTACTTC,CASSFGGAKTQYF
TRBV28,TRBJ2-7,.,.,TGTGCCAGCACCCAGCCGGGACCGGGAAGAAGCTACGAGCAGTACTTC,CASTQPGPGRSYEQYF
TRBV4-1,TRBJ2-3,TRBD2,few,TGCGCCAGCAGCCAAGAATCTTCCAGCGGGAGATTAGATACGCAGTATTTT,CASSQESSSGRLDTQYF
TRBV29-1,TRBJ2-1,.,.,TGCAGCGTCCAGACAGACTACAATGAGCAGTTCTTC,CSVQTDYNEQFF